The present entry profiles one T cell receptor beta chain with its context. TCRdb's copy holds only in-frame clones and misses some; the assay was immunoSEQ multiplex PCR. The table includes approximately 260,000 clones, approximately 90% detected once. The sample comes from a study of blood T cell repertoires in COVID-19. Trimming pared 0 bases from V and 8 bases from J, leaving 20 bases between. Germline CDR1 and CDR2: SGHNT and YYREEE (reference sequence). CDR3 length: 17 residues. V and J are TRBV5-4 and TRBJ1-4; TRBD1 might be the D (5 bases). This sequence originates from a man aged 55 to 69 who had recovered from COVID-19. Material: peripheral blood. The CDR3 protein is CASSLDQGGYGGEKLFF. The CDR3 nucleotides are TGTGCCAGCAGCTTGGACCAGGGAGGGTATGGAGGCGAAAAACTGTTTTTT.